Each of the 32 T cell receptor beta chains below was sequenced from the same sample in a study of blood T cell repertoires in COVID-19. Assay: immunoSEQ multiplex PCR; the TCRdb copy retains only in-frame clones and omits some. The table has more than 350,000 clones, 75% to 90% seen once. The sequenced sample consisted of PBMCs or T cells enriched from blood (not recorded which). Source of these receptors: a man younger than 30 who had recovered from COVID-19.

The CDR3 region is CASSPPRGAANTGELFF. CDR3 nucleotides: TGTGCCAGCAGCCCCCCCCGCGGGGCGGCCAACACCGGGGAGCTGTTTTTT. The V call is TRBV7-9, the J call TRBJ2-2; possible D gene TRBD2, 6 bases. This CDR3 is 17 amino acids long. V was shortened by 5 bases and J by 2 bases, with 18 bases between the two germline ends. Germline CDR1 is SEHNR and CDR2 is FQNEAQ (reference sequence).

The chain recombines TRBV11-2 with TRBJ2-7; D is ambiguous. From germline, CDR1 is SGHAT and CDR2 FQNNGV. With 4 bases removed from V and 1 base from J, the gap between germline ends came to 14 bases. The CDR3 loop spans 15 amino acids. CDR3: CASSSPYSHSYEQYF. For the CDR3, the DNA is TGTGCCAGCAGCTCCCCTTATAGCCATTCCTACGAGCAGTACTTC.

This clone was seen once. J is TRBJ1-3 and V is TRBV5-8; possible D gene TRBD1, 6 bases. Per the germline V gene, CDR1 is SGHTS and CDR2 is YDEGEE. Deletions cut 5 bases from V and 2 bases from J, with 11 bases between. The CDR3 is 14 residues long. DNA of the CDR3: TGTGCCAGCAGGCAATCAGGGGCTGGAAACACCATATATTTT. Translated: CASRQSGAGNTIYF.

This chain joins TRBV5-4 and TRBJ2-7; 15 bases agree with TRBD2. The V and J ends lost 4 bases and 7 bases, in that order; junction bases with no gene match: 6. The germline CDR1 and CDR2 sequences are SGHNT and YYREEE (reference sequence). The CDR3 consists of 15 residues. The CDR3 DNA reads TGTGCCAGCAGCGAAGGGACTAGCGGGGGGCGGGAGCAGTACTTC. Protein sequence: CASSEGTSGGREQYF.

CDR3 amino acids: CASSLDRGIYNEQFF. The CDR3 DNA follows: TGTGCCAGCAGCCTGGACAGGGGGATCTACAATGAGCAGTTCTTC. The rearrangement uses TRBV5-4 and TRBJ2-1; 10 positions agree with TRBD1. The germline V gene has CDR1 SGHNT and CDR2 YYREEE (reference sequence). This CDR3 spans 15 amino acids. V trimming: 4 bases; J trimming: 3 bases; junction bases outside the gene matches: 4.

This clone was seen once. V is TRBV4-1 and J is TRBJ2-3; 10 bases agree with TRBD2. Germline V gene data show CDR1 as MGHRA and CDR2 as YSYEKL. V shed 4 bases, J shed 5 bases, and the junction held 12 bases outside the gene matches. The CDR3 extends over 17 amino acids. This CDR3 is CASSPIGRSGRGDTQYF. DNA of the CDR3: TGCGCCAGCAGCCCTATCGGTAGAAGCGGGAGGGGAGATACGCAGTATTTT.

The rearrangement uses TRBV4-3 and TRBJ2-4; D unclear. This CDR3 region has 13 residues. CDR1 is LGHNA and CDR2 is YSLEER in the germline V gene. Deletions cut 1 base from V and 5 bases from J, with 6 bases between. The CDR3 spells CASSQGVENIQYF. As DNA, the CDR3 is TGCGCCAGCAGCCAAGGCGTGGAAAACATTCAGTACTTC.

The V call is TRBV5-4, the J call TRBJ2-7, with 8 bases fitting TRBD1. Germline CDR1 is SGHNT and CDR2 is YYREEE (reference sequence). The length of the CDR3 is 14 residues. The J segment lost 6 bases and the V segment lost 3 bases, leaving 8 bases of the junction unmatched. The CDR3 loop reads CASSSFYGQGEQYF. CDR3 coding DNA: TGTGCCAGCAGCTCCTTTTACGGACAGGGCGAGCAGTACTTC.

CDR3 region: CASSRTPRDSSETQYF. In DNA form, the CDR3 reads TGTGCCAGCAGCCGCACCCCCCGGGACAGTTCTGAGACCCAGTACTTC. The chain recombines TRBV7-6 with TRBJ2-5, with 7 bases lining up with TRBD1. J lost 5 bases, V lost 5 bases, and 14 bases had no gene match. Germline V lookup: CDR1 SGHVS, CDR2 FNYEAQ. This CDR3 region has 16 residues.

The chain carries TRBV6-5 and TRBJ2-3, with 7 positions matching TRBD2. Germline CDR1 and CDR2: MNHEY and SVGAGI. The CDR3 is 11 amino acids. With 4 bases clipped from V and 10 bases from J, the junction kept 2 bases outside the gene matches. The CDR3 bases are TGTGCCAGCAGTTGGGGGGGGGCGCAGTATTTT. It is translated as CASSWGGAQYF.

The chain employs TRBV2 and TRBJ2-2, with 9 bases fitting TRBD1. This CDR3 has 16 residues. The V gene end was trimmed by 5 bases and the J gene end by 2 bases; junction bases not matched to a gene: 6. Germline V gene lookup returns CDR1 SNHLY and CDR2 FYNNEI. The CDR3 spells CASSYLGQGNTGELFF. CDR3 bases: TGTGCCAGCAGTTACCTGGGACAGGGAAACACCGGGGAGCTGTTTTTT.

This chain uses TRBV12-3 or TRBV12-4 with TRBJ2-5, with 7 bases aligning to TRBD2. The CDR3 spans 11 residues. The trim removed 5 bases at V and 9 bases at J, leaving 3 bases unmatched. CDR3 sequence reads: CASSEAGPQYF. CDR3 in DNA: TGTGCCAGCAGTGAAGCGGGGCCCCAGTACTTC.

The chain combines TRBV9 with TRBJ2-2; 10 bases agree with TRBD2. CDR3 length: 16 amino acids. Per germline, CDR1 SGDLS and CDR2 YYNGEE. V shed 0 bases, J shed 5 bases, and the junction held 4 bases outside the gene matches. CDR3 sequence: CASSVVALAGTGELFF. The DNA of the CDR3 is TGTGCCAGCAGCGTAGTAGCACTAGCGGGGACCGGGGAGCTGTTTTTT.

This sequence joins TRBV15 and TRBJ2-7; D may be TRBD2 (5 bases). Germline CDR1 LNHNV, CDR2 YYDKDF (reference sequence). The CDR3 runs to 16 residues. Trimming removed 2 bases at V and 2 bases at J, with 16 bases between. The CDR3: CATSRPPLGAAYEQYF. CDR3 sequence (DNA): TGTGCCACCAGCAGACCCCCTCTAGGAGCGGCCTACGAGCAGTACTTC. Supplemented by reference TRBV15 and TRBJ2-7, the full variable domain reads DAMVIQNPRYQVTQFGKPVTLSCSQTLNHNVMYWYQQKSSQAPKLLFHYYDKDFNNEADTPDNFQSRRPNTSFCFLDIRSPGLGDTAMYLCATSRPPLGAAYEQYFGPGTRLTVT.

This clone was counted a single time. This rearrangement joins TRBV28 to TRBJ1-1; 7 bases match TRBD1. This CDR3 has 15 amino acids. V lost 5 bases to trimming and J lost 2 bases; unmatched junction nucleotides: 8. Per germline, CDR1 MDHEN and CDR2 SYDVKM. The CDR3 region is CASSRTGGGNTEAFF. CDR3 in DNA: TGTGCCAGCAGTCGGACAGGAGGGGGTAACACTGAAGCTTTCTTT.

The chain couples TRBV7-9 to TRBJ1-1; TRBD1 is a possible D gene (5 bases). The CDR3 consists of 15 residues. V lost 1 base and J 5 bases, leaving 14 bases between the germline ends. CDR1 and CDR2 from the germline V gene are SEHNR and FQNEAQ (reference sequence). The CDR3, as DNA: TGTGCCAGCAGCTTAGTGCGGGGGGGTGGAACTGAAGCTTTCTTT. Amino acid sequence: CASSLVRGGGTEAFF.

The CDR3 reads CASPTQGNYGYTF. CDR3 nucleotides: TGTGCCAGCCCTACGCAGGGGAACTATGGCTACACCTTC. The chain employs TRBV12-3 or TRBV12-4 and TRBJ1-2; D is perhaps TRBD1 (6 bases). The CDR3 runs 13 residues. Trimming took off 8 bases at V and 2 bases at J, with 12 bases between the two ends.

This sequence joins TRBV4-1 and TRBJ1-2, with 8 bases identical to TRBD1. In germline, CDR1 is MGHRA, CDR2 YSYEKL. V dropped 1 base and J dropped 4; count of bases not matched to a gene: 11. This CDR3 region has 17 residues. DNA of the CDR3: TGCGCCAGCAGCCAAGGGACCCAGGGGGCGCGGAGCTATGGCTACACCTTC. Amino acid sequence: CASSQGTQGARSYGYTF.

This chain uses TRBV25-1 with TRBJ1-2; the D is unclear. This CDR3 contains 16 residues. Trimming cost V 4 bases and J 4 bases, with 19 bases left between them. CDR1 is MGHDK, CDR2 SYGVNS, per germline. The CDR3 spells CASSAPPGATGYGYTF. As DNA, the CDR3 is TGTGCCAGCAGTGCCCCCCCCGGAGCGACCGGCTATGGCTACACCTTC.

This chain uses TRBV10-3 with TRBJ2-2; 7 bases are shared with TRBD2. Trimming cost V 8 bases and J 1 base; bases outside gene matches: 4. The CDR3 totals 14 residues. CDR1 is ENHRY, CDR2 SYGVKD, per germline. The CDR3: CAIGLERNTGELFF. The CDR3 nucleotides read TGTGCCATCGGACTAGAACGGAACACCGGGGAGCTGTTTTTT.

This clone was counted a single time. The chain recombines TRBV9 with TRBJ2-5; D may be TRBD2 (5 bases). From germline, CDR1 is SGDLS and CDR2 YYNGEE. V gave up 0 bases and J gave up 7 bases, with 13 bases separating them. The length of the CDR3 is 14 residues. The CDR3 here is CASSVDPGGGTQYF. The DNA of the CDR3 is TGTGCCAGCAGCGTAGACCCGGGCGGAGGGACCCAGTACTTC.

The chain carries TRBV29-1 and TRBJ1-2, with 7 bases aligning to TRBD1. The CDR3 spans 13 residues. V shed 3 bases and J 3 bases; nucleotides not matched to a gene: 4. Germline V CDR1 and CDR2: SQVTM, ANQGSEA. CDR3 bases: TGCAGCGTTGATATCCAGGGGGACTATGGCTACACCTTC. It translates to CSVDIQGDYGYTF.

This rearrangement joins TRBV5-1 to TRBJ2-5; unclear D gene. The CDR3 is 13 amino acids. The germline gives CDR1 SGHRS, CDR2 YFSETQ. V was shortened by 4 bases and J by 2 bases, with 9 bases between the two germline ends. The CDR3 DNA is TGCGCCAGCAGCCTCGAGGATCAAGAGACCCAGTACTTC. This encodes CASSLEDQETQYF.

The genes are TRBV2 and TRBJ2-5; a weak D match, TRBD2 (5 bases). CDR3 length: 14 amino acids. V lost 4 bases, J lost 5 bases, and 14 bases lay in between. Germline CDR1 reads SNHLY; CDR2 reads FYNNEI. The CDR3 DNA is TGTGCCAGCAGTGGGTTGAGGGCACATGAGACCCAGTACTTC. It is translated as CASSGLRAHETQYF. Looking up the rest from reference TRBV2 and TRBJ2-5 gives the full variable domain: EPEVTQTPSHQVTQMGQEVILRCVPISNHLYFYWYRQILGQKVEFLVSFYNNEISEKSEIFDDQFSVERPDGSNFTLKIRSTKLEDSAMYFCASSGLRAHETQYFGPGTRLLVL.

The chain joins TRBV29-1 to TRBJ1-2; 9 positions match TRBD1. The CDR3 is 10 residues long. From germline, CDR1 is SQVTM and CDR2 ANQGSEA. V was clipped by 7 bases and J by 6 bases; unmatched bases: 0. The CDR3 loop reads CSGQGDGYTF. CDR3 nucleotides: TGCAGCGGACAGGGGGATGGCTACACCTTC.

The V and J genes are TRBV7-9 and TRBJ2-4, with a possible D match to TRBD1 (6 bases). CDR1 and CDR2 (germline): SEHNR, FQNEAQ (reference sequence). The CDR3 loop spans 16 amino acids. V was cut by 1 base and J by 2 bases, with 12 bases left in between. The CDR3 region is CASSLVGDITKNIQYF. CDR3 DNA sequence: TGTGCCAGCAGCTTAGTGGGGGACATCACCAAAAACATTCAGTACTTC.

The chain joins TRBV6-5 to TRBJ1-4; tentatively, D is TRBD1 (5 bases). V was trimmed by 2 bases and J by 5 bases, leaving 9 bases between them. CDR1 and CDR2 from the germline V gene are MNHEY and SVGAGI. The CDR3 has 14 residues. Written as DNA, the CDR3 is TGTGCCAGCAGTTACAGGGGTATCAATGAAAAACTGTTTTTT. The encoded protein is CASSYRGINEKLFF.

The gene calls are TRBV9 and TRBJ1-1; a weak D match, TRBD1 (6 bases). The ends were cut back, 4 bases at V and 6 bases at J, with 16 bases in the middle. The CDR3 has 14 amino acids. Germline lookup yields CDR1 SGDLS and CDR2 YYNGEE. CDR3: CASSTRQAPSEAFF. The CDR3 DNA sequence: TGTGCCAGCAGCACCCGACAGGCGCCCTCTGAAGCTTTCTTT.

The chain employs TRBV19 and TRBJ1-2, with D perhaps TRBD1 (5 bases). CDR1 and CDR2 from the germline V gene are LNHDA and SQIVND (reference sequence). The CDR3 length is 14 residues. The V end lost 7 bases, the J end lost 1 base, and 13 bases lay between the germline ends. The CDR3 protein is CASKSTASNYGYTF. For the CDR3, the DNA is TGTGCCAGTAAATCGACAGCCAGTAACTATGGCTACACCTTC.

CDR3 in amino acids: CASSVIQGPNTEAFF. The CDR3 nucleotides are TGTGCCAGCAGCGTGATACAGGGGCCGAACACTGAAGCTTTCTTT. This chain connects TRBV7-9 to TRBJ1-1; 7 positions agree with TRBD1. Germline assignment: CDR1 SEHNR and CDR2 FQNEAQ (reference sequence). J lost 1 base, V lost 5 bases, and 7 bases had no gene match. This CDR3 is 15 amino acids long.

This chain links TRBV28 with TRBJ2-1; 13 bases match TRBD2. This CDR3 is 18 amino acids long. Germline CDR1 and CDR2: MDHEN and SYDVKM. V dropped 1 base and J dropped 10; count of bases not matched to a gene: 13. The CDR3 sequence: CASSLFRGGLAGVNEQFF. In nucleotides, the CDR3 is TGTGCCAGCAGTTTATTTCGGGGCGGACTAGCGGGAGTAAACGAGCAGTTCTTC.

J is TRBJ2-5 and V is TRBV4-1, with D maybe TRBD2 (5 bases). The V gene's germline CDR1 is MGHRA and CDR2 YSYEKL. The CDR3 runs to 15 residues. Trimming left V 0 bases short and J 5 bases short, with 13 bases between. The CDR3 nucleotides read TGCGCCAGCAGCCAAGAAGAGAGGGTTGGGGAGACCCAGTACTTC. It codes for CASSQEERVGETQYF.